The clone carrying this T cell receptor (beta chain) was recorded only once. Antigen specificity is unknown. The source of the sample is a study of graft-versus-host responses after intestinal transplantation. Overall study: The recipients all started with anti-thymocyte globulin induction and then took tacrolimus and steroids for roughly 3 years.

Study-wide findings and caveats: Researchers found GvH clones in recipient marrow, and some showed up first in ileum or blood. Graft-donor T cell macrochimerism coincided with high graft-versus-host to host-versus-graft clonal ratios in allografts. Researchers found peak circulating GvH clone levels linked to early post-transplant HvG declines.

This CDR3 comprises 14 residues. This table comes from immunoSEQ multiplex PCR, and its TCRdb copy is limited to in-frame clones, with some not included. Among about 90,000 clones listed, over 80% were seen once. The source is a human donor who received an intestinal transplant. V gene TRBV12-2 combines with J gene TRBJ2-1; TRBD2, the D gene given by the table, was not confirmed from the DNA. TRBV12-2 is annotated as a pseudogene. This sample comprised unstimulated CD8+ T cells sorted from spleen or lymph node cells, obtained before intestinal transplant. The CDR3: CASRSATPGLRQFF. The CDR3 coding sequence is TGTGCAAGTCGCTCCGCGACTCCCGGCTTGAGGCAGTTCTTC.